The entry below gives a single TCR beta chain sequence along with its context. Its specificity is unknown. Until they underwent thyroid surgery, no patient had received any treatment. This specimen comes from a study of metastatic and nonmetastatic thyroid tumors. Study-level background: The study looked at repertoires side by side in blood and in tumor or nodule tissue from malignant and benign thyroid patients.

In the original processing: For papillary thyroid cancer, a distant-metastasis classifier was constructed from CDR3 differences observed across clinicopathological groups. With MiXCR, TCRdb called clones anew from the PCR reads. These V and J calls rely on TCRdb rather than the paper's analysis. The sample yields roughly 30,000 clones, less than 30% seen once. CDR1 and CDR2 from the germline V gene are MDHEN and SYDVKM. CDR3 length: 14 residues. V lost 5 bases, J lost 2 bases, and 12 bases lay in between. Study findings and constraints: Versus benign nodules, malignant thyroid tumors reportedly had significantly higher TCR beta diversity, in blood and tumor.

This TCR derives from a female donor with papillary thyroid cancer or a benign thyroid nodule (not recorded which). Some clones in this sample may be carry-over from other donors' samples. This rearrangement joins TRBV28 to TRBJ1-1; no clear D. The specimen was blood. The CDR3 DNA follows: TGTGCCAGCAGTCAAACTGGGATTAACACTGAAGCTTTCTTT. This gives the protein CASSQTGINTEAFF. The whole variable domain, remainder taken from reference TRBV28 and TRBJ1-1, is DVKVTQSSRYLVKRTGEKVFLECVQDMDHENMFWYRQDPGLGLRLIYFSYDVKMKEKGDIPEGYSVSREKKERFSLILESASTNQTSMYLCASSQTGINTEAFFGQGTRLTVV.